These 13 T cell receptor beta chains were all obtained from the same sample, sequenced in a study of beta chain features in type 1 diabetes. The whole isolated RNA underwent reverse transcription, so sequencing captured expressed TCRB transcripts. Profiling relied on immunoSEQ multiplex PCR, and the TCRdb table lists in-frame clones only, not all of them. The sample records roughly 250,000 clones, approximately 70% being singletons. The sample was naive CD4+ T cells from blood. The receptor set was obtained from a man aged 25 to 40 in good health.

The rearrangement uses TRBV23-1 and TRBJ2-5; D is unresolved. TRBV23-1 carries the ORF label, with uncertain function. The germline V and J ends were trimmed by 1 base and 5 bases, with 5 bases remaining between them. The CDR3 is 12 residues long. The CDR3 here is CASSQFRETQYF. In DNA, the CDR3 is TGCGCCAGCAGTCAATTTCGGGAGACCCAGTACTTC.

This clone turned up a few times. The V call is TRBV30, the J call TRBJ1-4; D not certain. Germline loops: CDR1 GTSNPN, CDR2 SVGIG (reference sequence). V lost 2 bases and J 5 bases, leaving 9 bases between the germline ends. This CDR3 is 13 amino acids long. The CDR3 spells CAWSITGNEKLFF. Here the CDR3 DNA reads TGTGCCTGGAGTATCACTGGGAATGAAAAACTGTTTTTT.

The chain uses TRBV6-5 and TRBJ2-1; TRBD2 aligns across 9 bases. Per the germline V gene, CDR1 is MNHEY and CDR2 is SVGAGI. The V and J ends lost 2 bases and 7 bases, in that order; junction bases with no gene match: 6. The CDR3 loop spans 15 amino acids. The CDR3, as DNA: TGTGCCAGCAGTTACATAGCGGGAGTTATAAATGAGCAGTTCTTC. The encoded protein is CASSYIAGVINEQFF.

This chain connects TRBV7-2 to TRBJ2-5; 13 bases line up with TRBD2. V lost 4 bases and J lost 5; bases outside the gene matches: 7. This CDR3 comprises 16 residues. Germline V lookup: CDR1 SGHTA, CDR2 FQGNSA. CDR3 region: CASSWWTSGSRETQYF. The CDR3 DNA is TGTGCCAGCAGCTGGTGGACTAGCGGGAGTCGGGAGACCCAGTACTTC.

The chain joins TRBV10-3 to TRBJ2-7; 9 bases are a match to TRBD1. V lost 11 bases and J lost 3; bases outside the gene matches: 5. The germline V gene encodes CDR1 ENHRY and CDR2 SYGVKD. The CDR3 runs 12 residues. The DNA for the CDR3 is TGTGCCTTAGGGACAGGGAGCTACGAGCAGTACTTC. It yields the protein CALGTGSYEQYF.

The rearrangement links TRBV7-2 to TRBJ2-3; 10 bases fit TRBD2. This CDR3 has 16 residues. Per germline, CDR1 SGHTA and CDR2 FQGNSA. V shed 5 bases, J shed 6 bases, and the junction held 11 bases outside the gene matches. CDR3 sequence: CASSPGLAGVSDTQYF. Here the CDR3 DNA reads TGTGCCAGCAGCCCAGGGCTAGCGGGAGTGTCGGATACGCAGTATTTT.

This chain uses TRBV5-1 with TRBJ1-1; 8 positions agree with TRBD1. The trim removed 4 bases at V and 6 bases at J, leaving 8 bases unmatched. CDR3 length: 14 residues. Germline V gene data show CDR1 as SGHRS and CDR2 as YFSETQ. CDR3 amino acids: CASSKGQVQAEAFF. CDR3 nucleotides: TGCGCCAGCAGCAAGGGACAGGTCCAAGCTGAAGCTTTCTTT. Variable domain in full (rest from reference TRBV5-1 and TRBJ1-1): KAGVTQTPRYLIKTRGQQVTLSCSPISGHRSVSWYQQTPGQGLQFLFEYFSETQRNKGNFPGRFSGRQFSNSRSEMNVSTLELGDSALYLCASSKGQVQAEAFFGQGTRLTVV.

The rearrangement links TRBV6-5 to TRBJ1-5, with 8 bases aligning to TRBD1. V gave up 5 bases and J gave up 7 bases; unmatched junction bases: 7. There are 14 residues in the CDR3. Germline V gives CDR1 MNHEY, CDR2 SVGAGI. This CDR3 is CASSRTGMGQPQHF. CDR3 DNA sequence: TGTGCCAGCAGTAGGACAGGGATGGGACAGCCCCAGCATTTT.

The chain joins TRBV9 to TRBJ2-3; 7 positions agree with TRBD2. CDR1 is SGDLS, CDR2 YYNGEE, per germline. The CDR3 has 16 amino acids. V lost 0 bases, J lost 4 bases, and 8 bases stayed unmatched. CDR3 nucleotides: TGTGCCAGCAGCGTAGAAACGGGCGGGAGTTCAGATACGCAGTATTTT. Amino acid sequence: CASSVETGGSSDTQYF.

The chain has TRBV7-9 and TRBJ2-7; D perhaps matches TRBD1 (6 bases). Germline-derived CDR1 and CDR2 are SEHNR and FQNEAQ (reference sequence). The CDR3 loop spans 14 amino acids. V dropped 1 base and J dropped 2 bases, with 9 bases sitting between them. CDR3 sequence (DNA): TGTGCCAGCAGCTTAGGAGACAGGCCCTACGAGCAGTACTTC. Amino acid sequence: CASSLGDRPYEQYF.

This chain links TRBV18 with TRBJ2-7; 9 bases agree with TRBD2. With V trimmed by 3 bases and J by 3 bases, 6 bases remained unmatched. CDR3 size: 15 residues. The germline CDR1 and CDR2 sequences are KGHSH and LQKENI. For the CDR3, the DNA is TGTGCCAGCTCACCTGATCTAGCGGGGATCTACGAGCAGTACTTC. Translating gives CASSPDLAGIYEQYF.

The genes are TRBV5-1 and TRBJ2-1; 8 bases agree with TRBD1. This CDR3 is built from 15 residues. The V gene end was trimmed by 4 bases and the J gene end by 6 bases; junction bases not matched to a gene: 9. Germline V gene lookup returns CDR1 SGHRS and CDR2 YFSETQ. The CDR3 DNA reads as TGCGCCAGCAGCCCGCGGACAGGGCCCGGCAATGAGCAGTTCTTC. Translated, it gives CASSPRTGPGNEQFF.

The J gene is TRBJ2-2, the V gene TRBV9; D not resolved. V lost 0 bases, J lost 1 base, and 10 bases lay in between. Germline CDR1 reads SGDLS; CDR2 reads YYNGEE. The CDR3 runs 16 residues. The CDR3 DNA reads as TGTGCCAGCAGCGTAGACGTACAGCGGAACACCGGGGAGCTGTTTTTT. This translates into CASSVDVQRNTGELFF.